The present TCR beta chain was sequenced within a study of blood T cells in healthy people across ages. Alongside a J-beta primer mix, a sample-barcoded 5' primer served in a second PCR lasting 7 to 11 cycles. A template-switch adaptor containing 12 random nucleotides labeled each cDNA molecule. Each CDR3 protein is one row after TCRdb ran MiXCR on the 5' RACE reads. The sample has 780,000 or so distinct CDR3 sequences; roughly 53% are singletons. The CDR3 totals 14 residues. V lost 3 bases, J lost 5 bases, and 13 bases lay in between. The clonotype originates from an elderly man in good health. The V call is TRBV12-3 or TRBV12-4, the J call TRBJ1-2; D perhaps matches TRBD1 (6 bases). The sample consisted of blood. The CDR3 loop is CASSLGRGWYGYTF. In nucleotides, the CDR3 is TGTGCCAGCAGTTTGGGCAGGGGTTGGTATGGCTACACCTTC.